Below, 4 T cell receptor beta chains from the same sample are listed, as sequenced in a study of T cells in Graves' hyperthyroidism and ophthalmopathy. RNA transcripts provided the source from which TCR beta CDR3 regions were amplified. With the HTBI primer set, the TCR CDR3 went through a first round of RT-PCR. TCRdb recomputed calls from the multiplex PCR reads with MiXCR, one row per CDR3 protein. The data contain roughly 290,000 distinct CDR3 sequences, about a sixth of them singletons. The source material was blood. All receptors come from a woman in her sixties with Graves' ophthalmopathy.

Only a few counts were recorded for this clonotype. The genes are TRBV5-6 and TRBJ1-6; no firm D call. Germline values: CDR1 SGHDT, CDR2 YYEEEE. The CDR3 totals 13 residues. V was pared by 3 bases and J by 7 bases, with 8 bases between. CDR3 in amino acids: CASSSTRNSPLHF. Written as DNA, the CDR3 is TGTGCCAGCAGCTCGACAAGGAATTCACCCCTCCACTTT.

This clonotype showed up many times. The gene calls are TRBV5-1 and TRBJ1-1; TRBD1 matches at 7 bases. Unmatched junction bases numbered 19, after V lost 7 bases and J lost 1 base. The CDR3 length is 18 residues. Per the germline V gene, CDR1 is SGHRS and CDR2 is YFSETQ. The CDR3 nucleotides read TGCGCCAGCCGCCAATCATCTGAGGTCAGGGGGAAGAACACTGAAGCTTTCTTT. Translating gives CASRQSSEVRGKNTEAFF.

This chain links TRBV12-3 or TRBV12-4 with TRBJ1-3, with TRBD1 as a possible D gene (5 bases). The CDR3 sequence is 14 residues long. V gave up 3 bases and J gave up 5 bases, with 11 bases separating them. The CDR3 sequence: CASSFSQGRNTIYF. The CDR3 region has the DNA TGTGCCAGCAGTTTCTCCCAGGGTAGAAACACCATATATTTT.

In its sample, this clonotype was seen many times. The J gene is TRBJ2-2, the V gene TRBV6-2 or TRBV6-3; TRBD2 agrees at 12 bases. V lost 2 bases, J lost 5 bases, and 3 bases stayed unmatched. There are 16 residues in the CDR3. Germline V gene data show CDR1 as MNHEY and CDR2 as SVGEGT. CDR3 sequence reads: CASSYGLAGLTGELFF. CDR3 in DNA: TGTGCCAGCAGTTACGGACTAGCGGGATTAACCGGGGAGCTGTTTTTT.